A single sample gave rise to the 21 T cell receptor beta chains below, sequenced in a study of control samples from healthy donors and cancer patients. Here immunoSEQ multiplex PCR was the method, and the copy in TCRdb shows in-frame clones only, minus some. The data hold around 94,000 clones, with about 92% observed a single time. The sample was blood. All receptors derive from a woman aged 18-29 years in good health.

The chain links TRBV10-3 to TRBJ2-1; weak D call: TRBD1 (6 bases). This CDR3 comprises 13 residues. The germline V gene has CDR1 ENHRY and CDR2 SYGVKD. V lost 10 bases and J 2 bases, leaving 12 bases between the germline ends. Here the CDR3 DNA reads TGTGCCACCTCAGGGGAGACCTACAATGAGCAGTTCTTC. This gives the protein CATSGETYNEQFF.

V usage is TRBV11-2 and J usage is TRBJ2-2, with D perhaps TRBD2 (6 bases). Germline loops: CDR1 SGHAT, CDR2 FQNNGV. The CDR3 runs 15 residues. Trimming removed 2 bases from V and 5 bases from J, with 12 bases in between. CDR3 in amino acids: CASSLPVGGTGELFF. CDR3 bases: TGTGCCAGCAGCTTACCTGTCGGGGGTACCGGGGAGCTGTTTTTT. Drawing the rest from reference TRBV11-2 and TRBJ2-2, the complete variable domain is EAGVAQSPRYKIIEKRQSVAFWCNPISGHATLYWYQQILGQGPKLLIQFQNNGVVDDSQLPKDRFSAERLKGVDSTLKIQPAKLEDSAVYLCASSLPVGGTGELFFGEGSRLTVL.

This chain connects TRBV15 to TRBJ2-1; TRBD1 or TRBD2 may be the D gene (6 bases each). The germline CDR1 and CDR2 sequences are LNHNV and YYDKDF (reference sequence). V was pared by 0 bases and J by 2 bases, with 23 bases between. CDR3 length: 20 amino acids. The CDR3 loop is CATSRDLPSEAEGAYNEQFF. The CDR3 nucleotides are TGTGCCACCAGCAGAGATTTACCTAGCGAAGCGGAGGGGGCCTACAATGAGCAGTTCTTC.

The chain links TRBV4-1 to TRBJ1-4, with D maybe TRBD1 (6 bases). CDR3 length equals 14 residues. Germline loops: CDR1 MGHRA, CDR2 YSYEKL. Trimming stripped 6 bases from V and 3 bases from J, with 11 bases between. The CDR3 bases are TGCGCCAGCAGTTCAGGGGACCCTAATGAAAAACTGTTTTTT. Translated, it gives CASSSGDPNEKLFF.

In this sample, this clone turned up once. The chain carries TRBV12-3 or TRBV12-4 and TRBJ2-1; D gene uncertain. The CDR3 consists of 13 residues. V was trimmed by 9 bases and J by 5 bases, leaving 14 bases between them. Here the CDR3 reads CASEGRRNNEQFF. CDR3 bases: TGTGCCAGTGAAGGACGCCGCAACAATGAGCAGTTCTTC.

As for this clone: This same CDR3 is encoded by further DNA sequences in the sample. The chain couples TRBV12-3 or TRBV12-4 to TRBJ2-5, with 13 bases identical to TRBD2. The J segment lost 4 bases and the V segment lost 9 bases, leaving 2 bases of the junction unmatched. This CDR3 comprises 13 residues. CDR3 region: CASRLAGGETQYF. The CDR3 DNA is TGTGCCAGTAGACTAGCGGGAGGAGAGACCCAGTACTTC.

The rearrangement uses TRBV7-2 and TRBJ2-7; D could derive from TRBD1 or TRBD2 (6 bases each). The V end lost 5 bases, the J end lost 5 bases, and 16 bases lay between the germline ends. Germline V lookup: CDR1 SGHTA, CDR2 FQGNSA. The length of the CDR3 is 14 residues. CDR3 sequence (DNA): TGTGCCAGCAGCCTGGGGCCGGGGGCCCACGAGCAGTACTTC. Protein: CASSLGPGAHEQYF.

J is TRBJ2-7 and V is TRBV18; 7 bases map to TRBD1. The CDR3 has 19 amino acids. Trimming at V came to 1 base and at J to 2 bases, leaving 17 bases not matched to a gene. Germline V gene lookup returns CDR1 KGHSH and CDR2 LQKENI. The CDR3 DNA is TGTGCCAGCTCACCACGATCTCTGCAGGACAGGCTAAGGGCCTACGAGCAGTACTTC. This translates into CASSPRSLQDRLRAYEQYF.

The V and J genes are TRBV7-9 and TRBJ1-2, with 7 bases identical to TRBD1. Germline V CDR1 and CDR2: SEHNR, FQNEAQ (reference sequence). V dropped 0 bases and J dropped 7; count of bases not matched to a gene: 5. The CDR3 spans 14 residues. The CDR3 sequence is CASSLASTGIGYTF. For the CDR3, the DNA is TGTGCCAGCAGCTTAGCCTCGACAGGGATTGGCTACACCTTC. The full variable domain, completed using reference TRBV7-9 and TRBJ1-2, is DTGVSQNPRHKITKRGQNVTFRCDPISEHNRLYWYRQTLGQGPEFLTYFQNEAQLEKSRLLSDRFSAERPKGSFSTLEIQRTEQGDSAMYLCASSLASTGIGYTFGSGTRLTVV.

The chain uses TRBV7-8 and TRBJ1-2; D remains ambiguous. The V end was cut by 0 bases, the J end by 4 bases, with 6 bases between. This CDR3 has 13 residues. CDR1 and CDR2 (germline): SGHVS, FQNEAQ. DNA of the CDR3: TGTGCCAGCAGCTTAGCCAGGTCCTATGGCTACACCTTC. Amino acids: CASSLARSYGYTF. The full variable domain, in which reference TRBV7-8 and TRBJ1-2 provide the parts outside the CDR3, is GAGVSQSPRYKVAKRGQDVALRCDPISGHVSLFWYQQALGQGPEFLTYFQNEAQLDKSGLPSDRFFAERPEGSVSTLKIQRTQQEDSAVYLCASSLARSYGYTFGSGTRLTVV.

The rearrangement joins TRBV7-2 to TRBJ2-7; D is perhaps TRBD1 (6 bases). V dropped 7 bases and J dropped 2 bases, with 18 bases sitting between them. This CDR3 contains 15 residues. Germline V gene lookup returns CDR1 SGHTA and CDR2 FQGNSA. The CDR3 reads CASTETGPLAYEQYF. In DNA, the CDR3 is TGTGCCAGCACCGAAACAGGGCCCCTGGCCTACGAGCAGTACTTC.

For this clone: The sample holds other DNA sequences that translate to the same CDR3. The V and J genes are TRBV9 and TRBJ2-5, with D perhaps TRBD1 (6 bases). The CDR3 covers 13 residues. The germline gives CDR1 SGDLS, CDR2 YYNGEE. Trimming removed 3 bases from V and 2 bases from J, with 8 bases in between. The chain's CDR3 is CASSEQGQETQYF. The CDR3 nucleotides read TGTGCCAGCAGCGAACAGGGTCAAGAGACCCAGTACTTC.

The gene calls are TRBV27 and TRBJ2-7, with D possibly matching TRBD1 (6 bases). This CDR3 is 14 amino acids long. The germline gives CDR1 MNHEY, CDR2 SMNVEV (reference sequence). V was cut by 0 bases and J by 3 bases, with 9 bases left in between. CDR3 sequence (DNA): TGTGCCAGCAGTTTATCCGGGACATTCTACGAGCAGTACTTC. Its protein product is CASSLSGTFYEQYF.

This chain joins TRBV18 and TRBJ1-3; D is undetermined. Germline V gene sequence: CDR1 KGHSH, CDR2 LQKENI. V gave up 2 bases and J gave up 0 bases, with 8 bases separating them. The CDR3 contains 15 residues. The CDR3 loop is CASSPVGSSGNTIYF. The CDR3 DNA is TGTGCCAGCTCACCAGTGGGCAGCTCTGGAAACACCATATATTTT. Drawing the rest from reference TRBV18 and TRBJ1-3, the complete variable domain is NAGVMQNPRHLVRRRGQEARLRCSPMKGHSHVYWYRQLPEEGLKFMVYLQKENIIDESGMPKERFSAEFPKEGPSILRIQQVVRGDSAAYFCASSPVGSSGNTIYFGEGSWLTVV.

The chain couples TRBV7-2 to TRBJ1-6; D call uncertain. Germline-derived CDR1 and CDR2 are SGHTA and FQGNSA. The V end lost 1 base, the J end lost 2 bases, and 15 bases lay between the germline ends. The CDR3 totals 18 residues. The CDR3 sequence: CASSLEEFLGAYNSPLHF. The CDR3 region has the DNA TGTGCCAGCAGCTTAGAGGAATTCCTGGGCGCCTATAATTCACCCCTCCACTTT.

This clone was observed a single time. The chain employs TRBV9 and TRBJ1-6; D not resolved. V was clipped by 5 bases and J by 10 bases, with 13 bases between them. The CDR3 contains 13 residues. Looked up from germline, CDR1 is SGDLS and CDR2 is YYNGEE. The CDR3 protein is CASSAESGSPLHF. CDR3 coding DNA: TGTGCCAGCAGTGCGGAGTCGGGGTCACCCCTCCACTTT. The whole variable domain, remainder taken from reference TRBV9 and TRBJ1-6, is DSGVTQTPKHLITATGQRVTLRCSPRSGDLSVYWYQQSLDQGLQFLIQYYNGEERAKGNILERFSAQQFPDLHSELNLSSLELGDSALYFCASSAESGSPLHFGNGTRLTVT.

The rearrangement links TRBV6-1 to TRBJ1-2; D gene ambiguous. The CDR3 sequence is 13 residues long. The V gene's germline CDR1 is MNHNS and CDR2 SASEGT. The V gene lost 2 bases and the J gene lost 5 bases, with 9 bases spanning the gap. This CDR3 reads CASSESQLYGYTF. CDR3 sequence (DNA): TGTGCCAGCAGTGAAAGTCAGCTATATGGCTACACCTTC.

The chain joins TRBV28 to TRBJ2-2, with D possibly being TRBD1 (5 bases). The CDR3 covers 14 residues. V was trimmed by 7 bases and J by 2 bases, leaving 11 bases between them. Germline CDR1 and CDR2: MDHEN and SYDVKM. CDR3 DNA sequence: TGTGCCAGCACTGCAGGGATCAACACCGGGGAGCTGTTTTTT. As protein: CASTAGINTGELFF. Full variable domain (outside the CDR3, taken from reference TRBV28 and TRBJ2-2): DVKVTQSSRYLVKRTGEKVFLECVQDMDHENMFWYRQDPGLGLRLIYFSYDVKMKEKGDIPEGYSVSREKKERFSLILESASTNQTSMYLCASTAGINTGELFFGEGSRLTVL.

V and J are TRBV19 and TRBJ2-5; 7 positions agree with TRBD2. Looked up from germline, CDR1 is LNHDA and CDR2 is SQIVND (reference sequence). The CDR3 contains 15 residues. Trimming took 5 bases from V and 4 from J; bases not matched to a gene: 10. CDR3: CASSPRTSQAETQYF. The CDR3 region has the DNA TGTGCCAGTAGTCCCCGGACTAGTCAGGCAGAGACCCAGTACTTC.

This clone came up a few times. The chain uses TRBV9 and TRBJ2-7, with 8 bases identical to TRBD1. The CDR3 totals 14 residues. Trimming removed 3 bases from V and 7 bases from J; junction bases left unmatched: 9. Looked up from germline, CDR1 is SGDLS and CDR2 is YYNGEE. The CDR3 DNA is TGTGCCAGCAGCGCTTATACAGGGGGTGGGGAGCAGTACTTC. This gives the protein CASSAYTGGGEQYF. Combining the CDR3 with reference TRBV9 and TRBJ2-7 gives the whole variable domain DSGVTQTPKHLITATGQRVTLRCSPRSGDLSVYWYQQSLDQGLQFLIQYYNGEERAKGNILERFSAQQFPDLHSELNLSSLELGDSALYFCASSAYTGGGEQYFGPGTRLTVT.

This sequence joins TRBV7-9 and TRBJ1-1; 7 nucleotides line up with TRBD1. J gave up 8 bases and V 1 base, and 4 bases lay outside the gene matches. CDR1 is SEHNR, CDR2 FQNEAQ, per germline (reference sequence). This CDR3 has 13 residues. The CDR3 coding sequence is TGTGCCAGCAGCTTAGGAGGGACAGCGGAAGCTTTCTTT. It codes for CASSLGGTAEAFF.